One sample yielded the 24 T cell receptor beta chains listed below, sequenced in a study of cytomegalovirus exposure and HLA in healthy donors. With 60 Vbeta and 13 Jbeta primers, the PCR was carried out. Profiling relied on immunoSEQ multiplex PCR, and the TCRdb table lists in-frame clones only, not all of them. The sample holds some 170,000 clones, under 80% seen once. The specimen was PBMCs. The receptors were gathered from a man between 35 and 55 years old in good health and CMV-seronegative.

A few counts support this clone. CDR3 nucleotide sequence: TGCGCCAGCAGCCAAGATGCCCGCGTGCCCTACAATGAGCAGTTCTTC. Its protein product is CASSQDARVPYNEQFF. The chain recombines TRBV4-3 with TRBJ2-1, with D hard to call. The ends were cut back, 0 bases at V and 2 bases at J, with 11 bases in the middle. Looked up from germline, CDR1 is LGHNA and CDR2 is YSLEER. This CDR3 has 16 amino acids.

The chain employs TRBV6-5 and TRBJ1-1; no reliable D call. This CDR3 comprises 14 residues. V gave up 5 bases and J gave up 7 bases, with 17 bases separating them. Germline V gene lookup returns CDR1 MNHEY and CDR2 SVGAGI. The CDR3 nucleotides are TGTGCCAGCAGTCCAGAGCCGGGAGTGGGTGAAGCTTTCTTT. Protein sequence: CASSPEPGVGEAFF.

V usage is TRBV11-3 and J usage is TRBJ2-3; D remains ambiguous. Trimming removed 4 bases from V and 8 bases from J, with 13 bases in between. CDR1 and CDR2 from the germline V gene are SGHNT and YENEEA. The CDR3 consists of 13 residues. CDR3 DNA sequence: TGTGCCAGCAGCTATCGACTGGATGGTACGCAGTATTTT. This gives the protein CASSYRLDGTQYF.

The rearrangement uses TRBV6-5 and TRBJ1-1; D possibly corresponds to TRBD1 (6 bases). The CDR3 runs to 16 residues. Germline lookup yields CDR1 MNHEY and CDR2 SVGAGI. Trimming removed 2 bases from V and 1 base from J, with 14 bases in between. CDR3 nucleotides: TGTGCCAGCAGTTACGCCCCACAGGGATCGAACACTGAAGCTTTCTTT. It specifies CASSYAPQGSNTEAFF.

The chain combines TRBV5-1 with TRBJ1-3; D is ambiguous. Deletions cut 2 bases from V and 4 bases from J, with 13 bases between. Germline V gene sequence: CDR1 SGHRS, CDR2 YFSETQ. The CDR3 has 15 residues. CDR3 in amino acids: CASSLYERAGNTIYF. DNA for the CDR3: TGCGCCAGCAGCTTATACGAGAGGGCCGGAAACACCATATATTTT.

This clone showed up just a few times. The V gene is TRBV30, the J gene TRBJ2-3; the D gene is possibly TRBD2 (6 bases). V lost 2 bases and J lost 4, with 10 bases in between. Germline CDR1 and CDR2: GTSNPN and SVGIG (reference sequence). This CDR3 spans 13 amino acids. The CDR3 DNA reads TGTGCCTGGAGTCCCGGCGGGGCAGATACGCAGTATTTT. Translation gives CAWSPGGADTQYF.

This chain joins TRBV19 and TRBJ1-5; 7 bases match TRBD1. Per germline, CDR1 LNHDA and CDR2 SQIVND (reference sequence). This CDR3 comprises 14 residues. Trimming cost V 4 bases and J 5 bases; bases outside gene matches: 5. CDR3 coding DNA: TGTGCCAGTAGTACGGAGGGGGCATATCAGCCCCAGCATTTT. Encoded protein: CASSTEGAYQPQHF.

This chain joins TRBV7-9 and TRBJ1-4, with 7 bases lining up with TRBD1. The CDR3 runs to 13 residues. J gave up 12 bases and V 1 base, and 5 bases lay outside the gene matches. Germline CDR1 and CDR2: SEHNR and FQNEAQ (reference sequence). The CDR3 DNA is TGTGCCAGCAGCTTAGTTGGACAGGAGGAACTGTTTTTT. It yields the protein CASSLVGQEELFF.

In this sample, this clone turned up a few times. The rearrangement uses TRBV29-1 and TRBJ1-2, with D possibly matching TRBD1 (5 bases). CDR1 and CDR2 from the germline V gene are SQVTM and ANQGSEA. V lost 7 bases and J lost 4, with 16 bases in between. The CDR3 is made up of 13 amino acids. CDR3 loop: CSAGPLGAYGYTF. CDR3 coding DNA: TGCAGCGCAGGACCCTTAGGGGCCTATGGCTACACCTTC.

The chain uses TRBV9 and TRBJ2-3; a weak D match, TRBD1 (5 bases). This CDR3 is 18 amino acids long. V was pared by 1 base and J by 4 bases, with 22 bases between. Germline V lookup: CDR1 SGDLS, CDR2 YYNGEE. Written as DNA, the CDR3 is TGTGCCAGCAGCGTACGTTCTTGGGTGGGTCAGGGCCCAGATACGCAGTATTTT. This sequence encodes CASSVRSWVGQGPDTQYF. Looking up the rest from reference TRBV9 and TRBJ2-3 gives the full variable domain: DSGVTQTPKHLITATGQRVTLRCSPRSGDLSVYWYQQSLDQGLQFLIQYYNGEERAKGNILERFSAQQFPDLHSELNLSSLELGDSALYFCASSVRSWVGQGPDTQYFGPGTRLTVL.

Note on this clone: The junction and the germline gene differ at one end; a read error may be behind it. The rearrangement links TRBV7-7 to TRBJ2-4, with a weak D call TRBD1 (6 bases). Per the germline V gene, CDR1 is SSHAT and CDR2 is FNYEAQ (reference sequence). This CDR3 is built from 14 residues. The CDR3 reads CASNSQGTKNIQYF. The CDR3 DNA sequence: TGTGCTAGCAACTCACAGGGAACCAAAAACATTCAGTACTTC.

This chain uses TRBV6-5 with TRBJ2-7; 7 nucleotides line up with TRBD1. The CDR3 is made up of 14 amino acids. The J segment lost 3 bases and the V segment lost 5 bases, leaving 7 bases of the junction unmatched. Per germline, CDR1 MNHEY and CDR2 SVGAGI. The CDR3, as DNA: TGTGCCAGCAGTGCCTACACAGGGGACTACGAGCAGTACTTC. Its protein product is CASSAYTGDYEQYF.

The CDR3, as DNA: TGTGCCAGCAGTTTGACAGGGAACTATGGCTACACCTTC. It specifies CASSLTGNYGYTF. The rearrangement joins TRBV27 to TRBJ1-2; 7 positions agree with TRBD1. This CDR3 is 13 amino acids long. The germline V gene encodes CDR1 MNHEY and CDR2 SMNVEV (reference sequence). V shed 3 bases and J 2 bases; nucleotides not matched to a gene: 0.

This chain links TRBV5-6 with TRBJ2-1, with 10 bases fitting TRBD2. J gave up 5 bases and V 2 bases, and 4 bases lay outside the gene matches. The CDR3 has 15 residues. Germline V gives CDR1 SGHDT, CDR2 YYEEEE. CDR3 amino acids: CASSFPAGGHNEQFF. The CDR3 bases are TGTGCCAGCAGCTTTCCAGCGGGGGGGCACAATGAGCAGTTCTTC.

The chain uses TRBV27 and TRBJ1-5, with D maybe TRBD1 (6 bases). V was clipped by 3 bases and J by 9 bases, with 15 bases between them. The CDR3 has 14 residues. CDR1 is MNHEY and CDR2 is SMNVEV in the germline V gene (reference sequence). This chain's CDR3 is CASSFGGPLRPQHF. CDR3 DNA sequence: TGTGCCAGCAGTTTCGGGGGGCCACTAAGGCCCCAGCATTTT.

This sequence joins TRBV29-1 and TRBJ2-2, with D possibly being TRBD2 (5 bases). From germline, CDR1 is SQVTM and CDR2 ANQGSEA. The germline V and J ends were trimmed by 6 bases and 5 bases, with 16 bases remaining between them. The CDR3 runs to 14 residues. CDR3 coding DNA: TGCAGCGTGGTGGACTTATCCCTGACCGGGGAGCTGTTTTTT. Translated, it gives CSVVDLSLTGELFF.

Regarding this clone: Relative to the germline gene, one junction end is altered; a read error may explain this. The rearrangement uses TRBV5-1 and TRBJ2-5; 7 nucleotides agree with TRBD2. The CDR3 loop spans 15 amino acids. The germline V gene encodes CDR1 SGHRS and CDR2 YFSETQ. The CDR3, as DNA: TGCGCCAGCAGCTTGGACAGCGGGGTTCAAGGGGCCCAATACTTC. Protein: CASSLDSGVQGAQYF.

This chain connects TRBV7-3 to TRBJ1-2; 12 bases line up with TRBD1. Germline CDR1 reads SGHTA; CDR2 reads FQGTGA. The length of the CDR3 is 15 residues. The ends lost 4 bases at V and 4 bases at J; junction bases unmatched: 4. This chain's CDR3 is CASSSGTGGPYGYTF. The CDR3 bases are TGTGCCAGCAGCTCGGGGACAGGGGGCCCCTATGGCTACACCTTC.

This chain links TRBV10-3 with TRBJ2-6, with 7 bases matching TRBD1. The CDR3 contains 15 residues. Germline-derived CDR1 and CDR2 are ENHRY and SYGVKD. V trimming: 7 bases; J trimming: 1 base; junction bases outside the gene matches: 4. As DNA, the CDR3 is TGTGCCATCACTACAGGGGCGTCTGGGGCCAACGTCCTGACTTTC. Protein sequence: CAITTGASGANVLTF.

This clone appeared a single time. The genes are TRBV7-2 and TRBJ1-2; 9 nucleotides line up with TRBD1. The V and J ends lost 4 bases and 4 bases, in that order; junction bases with no gene match: 7. CDR3 length: 15 residues. Germline V gene lookup returns CDR1 SGHTA and CDR2 FQGNSA. The CDR3 DNA reads as TGTGCCAGCAGCTCTCCGGGACAGGGAGCCTATGGCTACACCTTC. Protein product: CASSSPGQGAYGYTF. Drawing the rest from reference TRBV7-2 and TRBJ1-2, the complete variable domain is GAGVSQSPSNKVTEKGKDVELRCDPISGHTALYWYRQSLGQGLEFLIYFQGNSAPDKSGLPSDRFSAERTGGSVSTLTIQRTQQEDSAVYLCASSSPGQGAYGYTFGSGTRLTVV.

This rearrangement joins TRBV15 to TRBJ2-5, with D perhaps matching TRBD1 (6 bases). In germline, CDR1 is LNHNV, CDR2 YYDKDF (reference sequence). The CDR3 is 15 amino acids. V was shortened by 3 bases and J by 0 bases, with 11 bases between the two germline ends. CDR3 in amino acids: CATSSRQVYQETQYF. The CDR3 region has the DNA TGTGCCACCAGCAGCCGACAGGTGTACCAAGAGACCCAGTACTTC. The entire variable domain, with the rest obtained from reference TRBV15 and TRBJ2-5, is as follows: DAMVIQNPRYQVTQFGKPVTLSCSQTLNHNVMYWYQQKSSQAPKLLFHYYDKDFNNEADTPDNFQSRRPNTSFCFLDIRSPGLGDTAMYLCATSSRQVYQETQYFGPGTRLLVL.

The V gene is TRBV7-2, the J gene TRBJ2-7; D not resolved. Germline lookup yields CDR1 SGHTA and CDR2 FQGNSA. Trimming took off 1 base at V and 0 bases at J, with 10 bases between the two ends. This CDR3 spans 15 amino acids. The CDR3 coding sequence is TGTGCCAGCAGCTTAGGCCGAAAGAGCTCCTACGAGCAGTACTTC. As protein: CASSLGRKSSYEQYF. Looking up the rest from reference TRBV7-2 and TRBJ2-7 gives the full variable domain: GAGVSQSPSNKVTEKGKDVELRCDPISGHTALYWYRQSLGQGLEFLIYFQGNSAPDKSGLPSDRFSAERTGGSVSTLTIQRTQQEDSAVYLCASSLGRKSSYEQYFGPGTRLTVT.

The chain has TRBV7-9 and TRBJ1-4; D gene unclear. Looked up from germline, CDR1 is SEHNR and CDR2 is FQNEAQ (reference sequence). The CDR3 spans 14 residues. V was cut by 5 bases and J by 7 bases, with 14 bases left in between. The CDR3 coding sequence is TGTGCCAGCAGCCCCCTATTGGGAGGTGAAAAACTGTTTTTT. Protein sequence: CASSPLLGGEKLFF.

The gene calls are TRBV7-3 and TRBJ2-1; 7 bases are shared with TRBD1. With V trimmed by 5 bases and J by 0 bases, 10 bases remained unmatched. This CDR3 is 17 amino acids long. Germline V gene lookup returns CDR1 SGHTA and CDR2 FQGTGA. The CDR3, as DNA: TGTGCCAGCAGCCCGTCAACAGGGGCCCTCTCCTACAATGAGCAGTTCTTC. Residues: CASSPSTGALSYNEQFF.